Given below is one TCR beta chain in context. Its antigen remains undetermined. No base-level quality is on record; no much larger clone is a single base apart. The record originates from a study of spatial heterogeneity in lung cancer (dated by TCRdb to between 2018 and 2021). At the level of the whole study: Beta-chain transcripts were consistently detected in greater numbers than alpha-chain transcripts, which likely reflected higher beta-chain transcript abundance. In the raw uncorrected reads, each unique combination of TCR and UMI appeared more than ten times on average. The study quantitatively compared TCR alpha and beta repertoires across multiple tumor regions, matched nontumor lung and blood in non-small cell lung cancer. TCR repertoire features were related to nonsynonymous mutation counts determined by whole-exome sequencing of tumor tissue. Both alpha and beta chains were TCR-sequenced in 200 to 250 tumor regions, some 64 matched nontumor lung samples and around 54 PBMC samples obtained at surgery. The paper as a whole reports these results and caveats: Confirming at a functional level the hypothesis that regional TCRs recognize regional mutations was considered to require additional single-cell paired TCR alpha and beta sequencing.

V has 2 bases trimmed and J has 5 bases trimmed; junction bases matching no gene number 14. The germline V gene encodes CDR1 SGDLS and CDR2 YYNGEE. Measured from the cysteine to the phenylalanine, the CDR3 is 17 residues long. This entry keeps only the CDR3 DNA: 51 bases, framed from base 1. The method behind the library was 5' RACE. Sequenced on a NextSeq 500. To allow correction of PCR and sequencing errors, the TCR library protocol tagged every TCR cDNA molecule with a unique molecular identifier. As for the original processing: TCR identification, UMI-based error correction and CDR3 extraction were all carried out with Decombinator tools. TCRs above a frequency of 2 per 1,000, corresponding to the top 1% of the tumor frequency distribution, were defined as expanded. Each repertoire was subsampled 100 times to 5,000 TCRs, after which Renyi diversity was computed with the R vegan package. CDR3 similarity networks were built from amino acid triplet string-kernel similarity, connecting CDR3s with pairwise similarity above 0.82. TCRdb's own reprocessing of the public reads used fastp at Q25 and MiXCR and kept productive beta chains. CDR3 protein sequences are deduplicated, and each keeps its most common genes and DNA. The V and J calls shown here were made by TCRdb, not taken from the authors' results. The sample profile shows about 35,000 distinct CDR3 sequences; 3.1% of them were found once. The ten most abundant clones make up 35% to 40% of the sample.

The time point label here, explained by the study, means: sample taken at primary tumor resection. Donors were some 67 patients with early-stage, untreated non-small cell lung cancer from the lung TRACERx cohort. Whole RNA extracted from tumor and nontumor lung tissue, or from cryopreserved PBMC samples, was used for TCR sequencing without cell sorting. Only patients for whom sufficient RNA was available from at least two tumor regions were selected for TCR sequencing. Before being selected, tumor and adjacent nontumor lung specimens were reviewed by a lung pathologist. This clonotype was obtained from a male donor with early-stage non-small cell lung cancer. The starting material was normal lung tissue next to the tumor, obtained at surgery. The receptor chain draws on TRBV9 and TRBJ2-7; TRBD1 aligns with 9 central bases. At the DNA level, the sequence is TGTGCCAGCAGCGTGGGGACGGGGGGACAGGGAAGCCACGAGCAGTACTTC. This translates into CASSVGTGGQGSHEQYF. The variable domain in full, with residues beyond the CDR3 obtained from the reference TRBV9 and TRBJ2-7 genes, is DSGVTQTPKHLITATGQRVTLRCSPRSGDLSVYWYQQSLDQGLQFLIQYYNGEERAKGNILERFSAQQFPDLHSELNLSSLELGDSALYFCASSVGTGGQGSHEQYFGPGTRLTVT.